This entry lists 6 T cell receptor beta chains sequenced from one sample in a study of cytotoxic CD8 clonotypes in ibrutinib-treated CLL. The repertoire was sequenced with immunoSEQ multiplex PCR; TCRdb's copy has only in-frame clones and lacks some. The sample carries about 140,000 clones, roughly 80% recorded once. This specimen was PBMCs, taken after 12 months of ibrutinib treatment. These receptors came from a human donor with chronic lymphocytic leukemia.

This rearrangement joins TRBV19 to TRBJ2-3; D gene unclear. Germline loops: CDR1 LNHDA, CDR2 SQIVND (reference sequence). The CDR3 contains 14 residues. Trimming shortened V by 4 bases and J by 1 base, and 9 bases separated the two germline ends. The CDR3 here is CASSKGSGTDTQYF. For the CDR3, the DNA is TGTGCCAGTAGTAAAGGGTCCGGCACAGATACGCAGTATTTT.

There are a few counts of this clone. The chain combines TRBV30 with TRBJ2-2, with TRBD1 matching 8 bases. The CDR3 runs to 14 residues. Losses at the gene ends were 4 bases for V and 4 bases for J; bases not matched to a gene: 5. CDR1 is GTSNPN and CDR2 is SVGIG in the germline V gene (reference sequence). CDR3 nucleotides: TGTGCCTGGACTGCAGGGGGCCCCACCGGGGAGCTGTTTTTT. Protein: CAWTAGGPTGELFF.

The chain has TRBV9 and TRBJ2-1; 11 bases are a match to TRBD2. This CDR3 is built from 15 residues. The V gene end was trimmed by 3 bases and the J gene end by 8 bases; junction bases not matched to a gene: 7. CDR1 SGDLS and CDR2 YYNGEE come from the germline V gene. In DNA, the CDR3 is TGTGCCAGCAGCGCACCGGGACTAGCGGATCATGAGCAGTTCTTC. Translation gives CASSAPGLADHEQFF. Looking up the rest from reference TRBV9 and TRBJ2-1 gives the full variable domain: DSGVTQTPKHLITATGQRVTLRCSPRSGDLSVYWYQQSLDQGLQFLIQYYNGEERAKGNILERFSAQQFPDLHSELNLSSLELGDSALYFCASSAPGLADHEQFFGPGTRLTVL.

In this sample, this clone turned up a few times. This chain uses TRBV19 with TRBJ2-6; D perhaps matches TRBD2 (6 bases). Germline CDR1 and CDR2: LNHDA and SQIVND (reference sequence). This CDR3 is built from 19 residues. V gave up 5 bases and J gave up 0 bases, with 20 bases separating them. CDR3 bases: TGTGCCAGTAGTCGGGGGAGCGGAGGGGCCCCCTCTGGGGCCAACGTCCTGACTTTC. This codes for CASSRGSGGAPSGANVLTF.

CDR3 sequence reads: CASSPTGQGHTEAFF. The CDR3, as DNA: TGTGCCAGCAGCCCGACTGGACAGGGACACACTGAAGCTTTCTTT. The chain uses TRBV7-6 and TRBJ1-1, with 8 positions matching TRBD1. Per the germline V gene, CDR1 is SGHVS and CDR2 is FNYEAQ. V dropped 5 bases and J dropped 3; count of bases not matched to a gene: 8. CDR3 length: 15 amino acids.

This chain connects TRBV5-4 to TRBJ1-6; D remains unclear. Germline-derived CDR1 and CDR2 are SGHNT and YYREEE (reference sequence). V was trimmed by 2 bases and J by 0 bases, leaving 9 bases between them. The CDR3 loop spans 16 amino acids. The CDR3 protein is CASSLGSSSYNSPLHF. In DNA form, the CDR3 reads TGTGCCAGCAGCTTAGGGTCGAGCTCCTATAATTCACCCCTCCACTTT. Drawing the rest from reference TRBV5-4 and TRBJ1-6, the complete variable domain is ETGVTQSPTHLIKTRGQQVTLRCSSQSGHNTVSWYQQALGQGPQFIFQYYREEENGRGNFPPRFSGLQFPNYSSELNVNALELDDSALYLCASSLGSSSYNSPLHFGNGTRLTVT.